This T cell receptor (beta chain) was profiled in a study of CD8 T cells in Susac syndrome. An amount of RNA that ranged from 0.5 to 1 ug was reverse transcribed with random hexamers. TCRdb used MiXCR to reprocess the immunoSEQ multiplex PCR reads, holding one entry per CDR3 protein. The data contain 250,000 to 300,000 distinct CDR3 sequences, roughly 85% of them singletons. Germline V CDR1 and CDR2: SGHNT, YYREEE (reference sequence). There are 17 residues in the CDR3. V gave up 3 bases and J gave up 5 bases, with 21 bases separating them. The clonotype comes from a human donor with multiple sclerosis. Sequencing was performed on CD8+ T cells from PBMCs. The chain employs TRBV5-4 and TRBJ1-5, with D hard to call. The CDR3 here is CASSSPTEYDGYQPQHF. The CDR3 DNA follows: TGTGCCAGCAGCTCGCCCACAGAATACGACGGCTATCAGCCCCAGCATTTT. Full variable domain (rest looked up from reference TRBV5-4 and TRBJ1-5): ETGVTQSPTHLIKTRGQQVTLRCSSQSGHNTVSWYQQALGQGPQFIFQYYREEENGRGNFPPRFSGLQFPNYSSELNVNALELDDSALYLCASSSPTEYDGYQPQHFGDGTRLSIL.